This T cell receptor (beta chain) stems from a study of blood T cells in healthy people across ages. V was clipped by 4 bases and J by 8 bases, with 13 bases between them. The CDR3 sequence is 13 residues long. Germline V lookup: CDR1 SGHRS, CDR2 YFSETQ. The second PCR ran 7 to 11 cycles with a sample-barcoded 5' primer and J-beta primers. MiXCR was run by TCRdb on the 5' RACE reads, yielding one entry per CDR3 protein. Of 700,000 or so distinct CDR3 sequences in the sample, about 20% were seen once. This TCR was recovered from a man in his sixties or seventies in good health. The V gene is TRBV5-1, the J gene TRBJ2-1; D not certain. The sample comprised blood. The CDR3 protein is CASSPNTWDEQFF. CDR3 nucleotides: TGCGCCAGCAGCCCAAATACATGGGATGAGCAGTTCTTC.